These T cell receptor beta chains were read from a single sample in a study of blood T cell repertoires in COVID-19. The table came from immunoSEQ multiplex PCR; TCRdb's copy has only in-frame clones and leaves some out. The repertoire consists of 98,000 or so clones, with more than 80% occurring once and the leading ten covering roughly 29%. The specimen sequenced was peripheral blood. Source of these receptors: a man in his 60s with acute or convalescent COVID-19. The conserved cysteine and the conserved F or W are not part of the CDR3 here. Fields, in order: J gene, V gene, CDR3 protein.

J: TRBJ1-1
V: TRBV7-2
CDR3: ASSLDRGRNTEAF

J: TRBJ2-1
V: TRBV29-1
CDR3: SVETGTAIF

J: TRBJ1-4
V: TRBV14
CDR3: ASSQEGNTGTNEKLF

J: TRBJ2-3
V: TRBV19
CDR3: ASSIKAGLIEDTQY

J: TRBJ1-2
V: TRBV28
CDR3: ASSLYAGIYGYT

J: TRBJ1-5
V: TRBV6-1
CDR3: ASSEKHVNQPQH

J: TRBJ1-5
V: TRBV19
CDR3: ASSIWGDQPQH

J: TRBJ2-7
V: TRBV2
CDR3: ASTWDRIYEQY

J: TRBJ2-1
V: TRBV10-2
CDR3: ASRGTSGYNEQF

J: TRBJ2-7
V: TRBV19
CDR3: ASRGTLYEQY

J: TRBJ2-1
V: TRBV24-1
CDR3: ATSITGDRVF

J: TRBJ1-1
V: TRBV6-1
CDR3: ASSEPYLTEAF

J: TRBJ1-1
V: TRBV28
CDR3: ASISQGGYTEAF

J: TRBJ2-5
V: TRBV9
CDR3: ASSVGAGGGQETQY

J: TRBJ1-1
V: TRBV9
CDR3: ASSARDRGTEAF

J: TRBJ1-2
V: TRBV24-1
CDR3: ATSRGTVYGYT

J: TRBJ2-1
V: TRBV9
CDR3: ASSVYPGLLSNEQF

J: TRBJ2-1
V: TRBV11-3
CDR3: ASRSRGTHNEQF

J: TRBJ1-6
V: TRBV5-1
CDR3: ASSGVDRNSPLH

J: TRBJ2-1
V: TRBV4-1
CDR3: ASSRGQGSYNEQF

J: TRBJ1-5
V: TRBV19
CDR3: ASNSQGKHQPQH

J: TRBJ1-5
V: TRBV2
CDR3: ASSYRQINQPQH

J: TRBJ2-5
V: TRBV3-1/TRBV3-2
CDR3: ASSQMGLAGQETQY

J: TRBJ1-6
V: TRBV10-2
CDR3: ASSHIPSGTDNSPLH